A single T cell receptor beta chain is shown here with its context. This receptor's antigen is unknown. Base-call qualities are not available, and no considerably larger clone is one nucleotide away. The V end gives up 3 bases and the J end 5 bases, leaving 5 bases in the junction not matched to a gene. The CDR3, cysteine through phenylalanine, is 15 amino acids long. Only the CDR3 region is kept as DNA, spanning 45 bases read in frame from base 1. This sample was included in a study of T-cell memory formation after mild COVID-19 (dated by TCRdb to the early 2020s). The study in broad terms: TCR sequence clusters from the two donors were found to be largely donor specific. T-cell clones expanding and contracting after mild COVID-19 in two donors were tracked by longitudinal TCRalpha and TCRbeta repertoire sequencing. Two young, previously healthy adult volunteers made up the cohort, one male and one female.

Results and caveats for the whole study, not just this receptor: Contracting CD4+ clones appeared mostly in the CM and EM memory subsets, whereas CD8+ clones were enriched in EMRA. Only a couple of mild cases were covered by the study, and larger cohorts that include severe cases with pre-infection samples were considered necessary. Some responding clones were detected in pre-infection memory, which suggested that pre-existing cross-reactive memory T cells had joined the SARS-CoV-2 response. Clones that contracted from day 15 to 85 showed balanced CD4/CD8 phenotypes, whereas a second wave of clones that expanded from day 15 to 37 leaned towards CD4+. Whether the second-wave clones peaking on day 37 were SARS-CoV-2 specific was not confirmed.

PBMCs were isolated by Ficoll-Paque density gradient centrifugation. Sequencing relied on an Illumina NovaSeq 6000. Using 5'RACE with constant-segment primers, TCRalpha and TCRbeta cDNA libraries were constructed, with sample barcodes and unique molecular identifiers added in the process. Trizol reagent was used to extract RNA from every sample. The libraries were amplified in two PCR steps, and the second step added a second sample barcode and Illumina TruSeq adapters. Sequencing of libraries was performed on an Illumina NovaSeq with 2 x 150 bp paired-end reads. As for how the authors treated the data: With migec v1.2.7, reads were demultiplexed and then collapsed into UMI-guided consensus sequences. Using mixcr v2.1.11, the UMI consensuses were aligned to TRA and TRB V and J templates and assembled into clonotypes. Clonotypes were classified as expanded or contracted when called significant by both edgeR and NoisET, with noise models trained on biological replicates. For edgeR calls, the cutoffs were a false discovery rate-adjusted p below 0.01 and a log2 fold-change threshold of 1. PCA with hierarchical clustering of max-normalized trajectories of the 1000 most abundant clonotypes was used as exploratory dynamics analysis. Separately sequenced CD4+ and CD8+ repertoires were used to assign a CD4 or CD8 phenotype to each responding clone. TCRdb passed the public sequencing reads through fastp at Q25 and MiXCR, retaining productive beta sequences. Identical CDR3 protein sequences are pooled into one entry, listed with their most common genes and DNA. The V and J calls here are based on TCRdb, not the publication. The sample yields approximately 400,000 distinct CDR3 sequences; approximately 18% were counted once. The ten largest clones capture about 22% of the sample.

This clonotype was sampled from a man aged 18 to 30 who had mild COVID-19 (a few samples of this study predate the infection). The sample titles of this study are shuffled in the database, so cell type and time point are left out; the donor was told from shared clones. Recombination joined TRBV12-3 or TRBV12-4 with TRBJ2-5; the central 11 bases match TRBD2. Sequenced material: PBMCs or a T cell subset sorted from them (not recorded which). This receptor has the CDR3 CASSLRLAGGETQYF. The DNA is TGTGCCAGCAGTTTGCGGCTAGCGGGGGGCGAGACCCAGTACTTC.